This T cell receptor (beta chain) was documented in a study of T cells in Graves' hyperthyroidism and ophthalmopathy. Germline V gene lookup returns CDR1 MNHEY and CDR2 SVGAGI. The CDR3 runs to 12 residues. Trimming stripped 5 bases from V and 4 bases from J, with 8 bases between. TCR beta CDR3 regions were amplified from RNA transcripts. Primed by the HTBI set, a first-round RT-PCR was run on the TCR CDR3. TCRdb used MiXCR to reprocess the multiplex PCR reads, holding one entry per CDR3 protein. The sample contains around 700,000 distinct CDR3 sequences, under 45% of which appear only once. Study-level results: Stable hyperthyroidism was told apart from ophthalmopathy by a model built on 13 V-J features.

Together with thyroid ultrasound, orbital computed tomography, serum thyroxine and TRAb, clinical symptoms were used for diagnoses. This clonotype has at least ten counts. Its antigen is unidentified. The sequence came from a middle-aged woman with Graves' hyperthyroidism. This chain joins TRBV6-5 and TRBJ2-5; D call uncertain. What was sequenced was blood. The CDR3 protein is CASSEGSETQYF. DNA for the CDR3: TGTGCCAGCAGTGAAGGGTCAGAGACCCAGTACTTC.